The 10 T cell receptor beta chains reported below all come from one sample, sequenced in a study of T cell responses to AZD1222 COVID-19 vaccine. Sequencing was performed with immunoSEQ multiplex PCR; in TCRdb, only in-frame clones are kept and a portion is missing. The sample records over 75,000 clones, 80% to 90% being singletons. The specimen comprised peripheral blood, sampled on day 0 of AZD1222 vaccination. The receptor set was obtained from an adult in good health.

This clone was detected only once. Other DNA sequences in this specimen translate into the identical CDR3. This chain joins TRBV27 and TRBJ2-7; possibly TRBD2 for D (6 bases). Trimming removed 3 bases from V and 3 bases from J, with 9 bases in between. Germline V lookup: CDR1 MNHEY, CDR2 SMNVEV (reference sequence). The CDR3 contains 13 residues. CDR3 sequence (DNA): TGTGCCAGCAGTTTGAGTAGCGGCTACGAGCAGTACTTC. Translation gives CASSLSSGYEQYF.

CDR3 DNA sequence: TGCAGCGTAGTTAGAGTGAACACTGAAGCTTTCTTT. This encodes CSVVRVNTEAFF. The gene calls are TRBV29-1 and TRBJ1-1; D is undetermined. With 6 bases removed from V and 0 bases from J, the gap between germline ends came to 8 bases. Germline V gene data show CDR1 as SQVTM and CDR2 as ANQGSEA. The CDR3 contains 12 residues. Filled out from reference TRBV29-1 and TRBJ1-1, the complete variable domain reads SAVISQKPSRDICQRGTSLTIQCQVDSQVTMMFWYRQQPGQSLTLIATANQGSEATYESGFVIDKFPISRPNLTFSTLTVSNMSPEDSSIYLCSVVRVNTEAFFGQGTRLTVV.

V is TRBV18 and J is TRBJ1-1, with 12 bases that match TRBD1. CDR1 is KGHSH and CDR2 is LQKENI in the germline V gene. Trimming removed 1 base from V and 2 bases from J; junction bases left unmatched: 17. The CDR3 runs to 21 residues. The CDR3 bases are TGTGCCAGCTCACCACGGGGTTGGGGACGGACCGGGACAGGGGGCAACACTGAAGCTTTCTTT. It encodes CASSPRGWGRTGTGGNTEAFF.

The CDR3, as DNA: TGTGCCAGCAGCTCCGTAGCGGGAGGGTCCACAGATACGCAGTATTTT. It yields the protein CASSSVAGGSTDTQYF. The rearrangement joins TRBV7-2 to TRBJ2-3, with 11 bases matching TRBD2. CDR3 length: 16 amino acids. With V trimmed by 4 bases and J by 2 bases, 5 bases remained unmatched. The germline CDR1 and CDR2 sequences are SGHTA and FQGNSA.

This sequence joins TRBV14 and TRBJ2-4; no definite D call. Germline V gene data show CDR1 as SGHDN and CDR2 as FVKESK. V was clipped by 4 bases and J by 0 bases, with 16 bases between them. The length of the CDR3 is 17 residues. In DNA form, the CDR3 reads TGTGCCAGCAGCCTTGGGTTCGGCACCCTAGCCAAAAACATTCAGTACTTC. Translating gives CASSLGFGTLAKNIQYF.

The chain uses TRBV27 and TRBJ2-5; D may be TRBD1 or TRBD2 (5 bases each). CDR3 length: 15 amino acids. The ends were cut back, 3 bases at V and 4 bases at J, with 15 bases in the middle. Germline CDR1 MNHEY, CDR2 SMNVEV (reference sequence). CDR3 sequence (DNA): TGTGCCAGCAGTTTGAAGGTGCAGGGAGTAGAGACCCAGTACTTC. Translated: CASSLKVQGVETQYF.

The chain combines TRBV18 with TRBJ2-7; D might be TRBD1 (6 bases). V gave up 4 bases and J gave up 2 bases, with 15 bases separating them. Looked up from germline, CDR1 is KGHSH and CDR2 is LQKENI. The CDR3 has 15 residues. The CDR3 here is CASSRPATGTYEQYF. CDR3 DNA sequence: TGTGCCAGCTCACGGCCGGCCACAGGGACCTACGAGCAGTACTTC.

The V gene is TRBV4-1, the J gene TRBJ2-7, with 9 bases aligning to TRBD1. CDR1 is MGHRA and CDR2 is YSYEKL in the germline V gene. V shed 1 base, J shed 3 bases, and the junction held 7 bases outside the gene matches. The CDR3 totals 16 residues. CDR3 region: CASSQVGGQGFYEQYF. CDR3 sequence (DNA): TGCGCCAGCAGCCAAGTAGGGGGACAGGGTTTCTACGAGCAGTACTTC.

The chain is built from TRBV28 and TRBJ1-2; D is ambiguous. Germline V CDR1 and CDR2: MDHEN, SYDVKM. The germline V and J ends were trimmed by 6 bases and 0 bases, with 17 bases remaining between them. There are 16 residues in the CDR3. CDR3 loop: CASSRRGTTPNYGYTF. In DNA, the CDR3 is TGTGCCAGCAGCCGCAGAGGAACAACGCCTAACTATGGCTACACCTTC.

This sequence joins TRBV4-3 and TRBJ2-7, with a tentative D call TRBD1 (7 bases). CDR1 is LGHNA, CDR2 YSLEER, per germline. Deletions cut 0 bases from V and 3 bases from J, with 15 bases between. The CDR3 length is 16 residues. In DNA, the CDR3 is TGCGCCAGCAGCCAAGATCTCGGAGGGGGCGTCTACGAGCAGTACTTC. It codes for CASSQDLGGGVYEQYF.